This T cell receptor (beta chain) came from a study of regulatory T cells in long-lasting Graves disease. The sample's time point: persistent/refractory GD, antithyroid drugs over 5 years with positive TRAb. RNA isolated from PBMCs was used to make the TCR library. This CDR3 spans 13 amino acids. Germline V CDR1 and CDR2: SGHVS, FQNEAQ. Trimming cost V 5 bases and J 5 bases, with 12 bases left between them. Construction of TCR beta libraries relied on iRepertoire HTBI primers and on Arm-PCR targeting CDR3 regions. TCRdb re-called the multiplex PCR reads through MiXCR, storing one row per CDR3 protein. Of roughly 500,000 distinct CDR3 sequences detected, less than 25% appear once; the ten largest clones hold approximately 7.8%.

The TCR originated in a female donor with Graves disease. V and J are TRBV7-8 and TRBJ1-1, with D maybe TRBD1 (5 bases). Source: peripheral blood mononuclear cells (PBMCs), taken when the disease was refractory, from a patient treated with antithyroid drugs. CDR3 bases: TGTGCCAGCAGCGGGACGCCGAGTACTGAAGCTTTCTTT. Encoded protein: CASSGTPSTEAFF. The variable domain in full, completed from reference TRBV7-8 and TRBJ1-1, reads GAGVSQSPRYKVAKRGQDVALRCDPISGHVSLFWYQQALGQGPEFLTYFQNEAQLDKSGLPSDRFFAERPEGSVSTLKIQRTQQEDSAVYLCASSGTPSTEAFFGQGTRLTVV.